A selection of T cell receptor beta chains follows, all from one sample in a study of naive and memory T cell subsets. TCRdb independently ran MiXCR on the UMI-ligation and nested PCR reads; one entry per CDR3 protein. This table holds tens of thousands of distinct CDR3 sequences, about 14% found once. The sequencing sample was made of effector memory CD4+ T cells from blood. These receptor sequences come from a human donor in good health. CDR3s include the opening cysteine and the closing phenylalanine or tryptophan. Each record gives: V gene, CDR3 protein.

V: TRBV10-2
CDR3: CATLRLAGYNEQFF

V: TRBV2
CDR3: CASSDYSGLAGRLVETQYF

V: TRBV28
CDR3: CASSAGTGHYNEQFF

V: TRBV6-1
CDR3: CASSVIQGANTEAFF

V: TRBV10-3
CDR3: CAISEVGVSYNEQFF

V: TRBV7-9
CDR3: CASSAILASDTQYF

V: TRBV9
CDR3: CASSPGLARQTSTDTQYF

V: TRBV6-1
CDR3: CASRGLAARDHEQFF

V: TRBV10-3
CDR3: CAISVRGEETQYF

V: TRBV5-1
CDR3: CASSLAAGGGSLGNEQFF

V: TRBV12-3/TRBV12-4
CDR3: CASSLVQGVEAFF

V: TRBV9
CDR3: CASSPGQKTGELFF

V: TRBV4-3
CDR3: CASSQDNRVNYGYTF

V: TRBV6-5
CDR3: CASSYKESRTSGMYF

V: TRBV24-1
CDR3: CATSAVDRGRGKTLYF

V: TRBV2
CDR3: CASSEPIGGAYNEQFF

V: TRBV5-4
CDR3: CASSTHKGVSYEQYF

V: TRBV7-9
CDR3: CASSPRGGTRTEEQYF

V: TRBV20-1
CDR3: CSARVGEYTDTQYF

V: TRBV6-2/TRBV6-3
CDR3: CASSYKVATGKNYEQYF

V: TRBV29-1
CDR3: CSVGGETEAFF

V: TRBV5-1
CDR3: CASSFHGLAGNYEQYF

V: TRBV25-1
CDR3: CASSSGQGAGETQYF

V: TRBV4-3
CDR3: CASSQEVRTYEQYF

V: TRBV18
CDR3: CASSRRDGPDTQYF

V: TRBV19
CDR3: CASKDRNPPYEQYF

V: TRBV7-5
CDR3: CISVSEASYGYTF

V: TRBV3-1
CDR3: CASSQGRTGELFF

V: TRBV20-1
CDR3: CSARIVSHTGELFF

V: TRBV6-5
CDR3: CASSVAGRNTGELFF

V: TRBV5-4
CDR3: CASSPDRGLTDTQYF

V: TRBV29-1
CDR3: CSVGAREGEQFF

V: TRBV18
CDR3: CASSPRTSGRVNEQFF

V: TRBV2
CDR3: CASILLAGVSYEQYF

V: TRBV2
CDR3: CAGRGLAGHEQYF

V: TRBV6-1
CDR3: CASSFAGSTEAFF

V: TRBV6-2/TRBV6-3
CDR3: CASRQTVKNIQYF

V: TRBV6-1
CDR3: CASIPSDRDYEKLFF

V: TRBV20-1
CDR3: CSAITVLFRNTEAFF

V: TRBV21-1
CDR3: CASSRAWSPGTDEQFF

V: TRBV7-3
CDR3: CASSLQASGMREQFF

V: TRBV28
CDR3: CASSSYGENTEAFF

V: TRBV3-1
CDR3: CASSPINMNTEAFF

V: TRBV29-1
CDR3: CSVETSDEQYF

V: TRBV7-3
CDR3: CASRTSGRAGEQFF

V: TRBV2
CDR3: CASSVDWGGEFF

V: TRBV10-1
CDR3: CASSPRIAGQGTDTQYF

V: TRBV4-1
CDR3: CASSRGSTDTQYF

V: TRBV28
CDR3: CASTPVPGQGLSGANVLTF

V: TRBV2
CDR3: CASRVASGTDTQYF